A single sample is the source of the 20 T cell receptor beta chains below, sequenced in a study of molecular identifiers for immune sequencing clone quantification. MiXCR, run by TCRdb on the PCR reads, gives a single entry per CDR3 protein. This sample has around 94,000 distinct CDR3 sequences, with about 32% found just once. The material sequenced was naive CD8+ T cells from blood, with Jurkat cell RNA spiked in. Subset: FACS-sorted CD8+CD4-CCR7+CD45RA+ naive T cells. All receptors come from a human donor in good health. Some libraries in this study had Jurkat cell RNA spiked in.

This clonotype has more than one count but fewer than ten. The chain joins TRBV6-6 to TRBJ1-5; D is undetermined. Germline loops: CDR1 MNHNY, CDR2 SVGAGI (reference sequence). With 1 base removed from V and 1 base from J, the gap between germline ends came to 5 bases. This CDR3 spans 14 amino acids. This chain's CDR3 is CASSYFQSNQPQHF. The CDR3 coding sequence is TGTGCCAGCAGTTACTTCCAGAGCAATCAGCCCCAGCATTTT.

This clonotype occurred once. At one end the junction does not follow the germline gene, possibly because of a read error. V gene TRBV4-3 combines with J gene TRBJ2-3; no clear D gene. There are 15 residues in the CDR3. CDR1 LGHNA and CDR2 YSLEER come from the germline V gene. The DNA for the CDR3 is TGCGCCAGCGGCCAAGAAAGAAGTTCCCCTGATACGCAGTATTTT. Translated: CASGQERSSPDTQYF.

A few counts support this clonotype. The chain couples TRBV10-3 to TRBJ2-3, with 8 bases identical to TRBD1. The CDR3 runs 14 residues. Germline CDR1 is ENHRY and CDR2 is SYGVKD. The junction had 4 bases not matched to a gene; V was cut back by 6 bases and J by 2 bases. In DNA, the CDR3 is TGTGCCATCAGGGACAGGGTGGACACAGATACGCAGTATTTT. Amino acid sequence: CAIRDRVDTDTQYF.

V and J are TRBV5-6 and TRBJ2-5, with 9 bases that match TRBD1. The CDR3 consists of 14 residues. The germline V gene has CDR1 SGHDT and CDR2 YYEEEE. V was clipped by 0 bases and J by 4 bases; unmatched bases: 1. Here the CDR3 reads CASSLGTGAETQYF. CDR3 DNA: TGTGCCAGCAGCTTGGGGACAGGGGCAGAGACCCAGTACTTC.

Here the CDR3 DNA reads TGTGCCAGCAGCTTGGAAGGGGCTGGCACCGGGGAGCTGTTTTTT. The encoded protein is CASSLEGAGTGELFF. The genes are TRBV11-1 and TRBJ2-2; TRBD1 is a possible D gene (5 bases). CDR3 length: 15 residues. V lost 3 bases and J 4 bases, leaving 12 bases between the germline ends. Germline values: CDR1 SGHAT, CDR2 FQDESV (reference sequence).

This clonotype was found a few times. The chain uses TRBV11-2 and TRBJ2-6, with a tentative D call TRBD1 (5 bases). Trimming cost V 1 base and J 0 bases, with 16 bases left between them. The CDR3 length is 19 residues. Germline CDR1 SGHAT, CDR2 FQNNGV. CDR3 sequence: CASSLVGLRTISGANVLTF. DNA of the CDR3: TGTGCCAGCAGCTTAGTAGGGCTCCGGACAATCTCTGGGGCCAACGTCCTGACTTTC.

About this clonotype itself: At one end, the junction sequence differs from germline, possibly due to a read error. V is TRBV3-1 and J is TRBJ2-7; D ambiguous. The CDR3 contains 14 residues. The V gene's germline CDR1 is LGHDT and CDR2 YNNKEL (reference sequence). The CDR3 coding sequence is TGTGCCTGCAGCCAAGTGTCCGGAACCTACGAGCAGTACTTC. Translating gives CACSQVSGTYEQYF.

This clonotype was observed a handful of times. V is TRBV29-1 and J is TRBJ2-1; D is unresolved. V dropped 1 base and J dropped 0 bases, with 7 bases sitting between them. Germline V gives CDR1 SQVTM, CDR2 ANQGSEA. The CDR3 sequence is 14 residues long. The CDR3 DNA follows: TGCAGCGTTGAAGGGAGAAGCTCCTACAATGAGCAGTTCTTC. Protein sequence: CSVEGRSSYNEQFF.

Here the CDR3 DNA reads TGTGCCAGCAGCACTCTTGGGACTGAAGCTTTCTTT. Protein product: CASSTLGTEAFF. V is TRBV6-2 or TRBV6-3 and J is TRBJ1-1; D not resolved. Trimming left V 6 bases short and J 5 bases short, with 10 bases between. Per germline, CDR1 MNHEY and CDR2 SVGEGT. The CDR3 is made up of 12 amino acids.

Turning to this clonotype: Since a much larger clone is just one base distant, this may be a read error. The chain links TRBV7-2 to TRBJ2-1; perhaps TRBD1 as D (6 bases). CDR1 is SGHTA, CDR2 FQGNSA, per germline. This CDR3 contains 16 residues. Here the CDR3 DNA reads TGTGCCAGCAGCCCCTGGCCGGACAGTCACTACAATGAGCGGTTCTTC. As protein: CASSPWPDSHYNERFF.

In its sample, this clonotype was seen many times. This sequence joins TRBV4-1 and TRBJ2-7; 7 nucleotides agree with TRBD1. The V segment lost 0 bases and the J segment 3 bases; nucleotides outside the gene matches: 2. The CDR3 consists of 14 residues. CDR1 is MGHRA and CDR2 is YSYEKL in the germline V gene. The CDR3: CASSQDPGGYEQYF. The CDR3 DNA reads as TGCGCCAGCAGCCAAGATCCAGGGGGCTACGAGCAGTACTTC.

This clonotype occurred many times. The V call is TRBV11-2, the J call TRBJ2-7; a possible D gene is TRBD1 (6 bases). Between the trimmed V and J ends, which lost 0 bases and 7 bases, there was a span of 10 bases. The germline V gene has CDR1 SGHAT and CDR2 FQNNGV. The CDR3 runs 13 residues. CDR3 sequence reads: CASSLDVGAEQYF. The CDR3 nucleotides are TGTGCCAGCAGCTTAGATGTGGGGGCTGAGCAGTACTTC.

Concerning this clonotype itself: A much larger clone lies one base from this, so it may be a read error. The rearrangement links TRBV10-3 to TRBJ2-3, with D unclear. Trimming removed 4 bases from V and 4 bases from J, with 12 bases in between. Germline loops: CDR1 ENHRY, CDR2 SYGVKD. The CDR3 totals 14 residues. The CDR3 DNA reads TGTGCCATCAGTGTCCGCAGTGAGTCAGATACGCAGTATTTT. Translating gives CAISVRSESDTQYF.

This clonotype was seen more than once but under ten times. CDR3 region: CASSRPNHGYTF. CDR3 DNA sequence: TGTGCCAGCAGCCGCCCTAATCATGGCTACACCTTC. The V call is TRBV3-1, the J call TRBJ1-2; D not resolved. The CDR3 length is 12 residues. Germline CDR1 and CDR2: LGHDT and YNNKEL (reference sequence). With 4 bases removed from V and 6 bases from J, the gap between germline ends came to 9 bases.

This clonotype was found many times. This rearrangement joins TRBV28 to TRBJ2-4; D gene unclear. Germline lookup yields CDR1 MDHEN and CDR2 SYDVKM. V lost 3 bases to trimming and J lost 6 bases, with 12 bases between them. The CDR3 sequence is 14 residues long. The CDR3 spells CASSFYVGPNIQYF. CDR3 nucleotides: TGTGCCAGCAGTTTTTACGTAGGCCCAAACATTCAGTACTTC. Combining the CDR3 with reference TRBV28 and TRBJ2-4 gives the whole variable domain DVKVTQSSRYLVKRTGEKVFLECVQDMDHENMFWYRQDPGLGLRLIYFSYDVKMKEKGDIPEGYSVSREKKERFSLILESASTNQTSMYLCASSFYVGPNIQYFGAGTRLSVL.

CDR3 protein: CASSLRGAGLYNEQFF. The CDR3 region has the DNA TGTGCCAGCAGCTTAAGAGGAGCGGGCCTATACAATGAGCAGTTCTTC. The chain uses TRBV11-3 and TRBJ2-1; maybe TRBD2 (6 bases). V lost 2 bases and J 4 bases, leaving 15 bases between the germline ends. CDR1 is SGHNT and CDR2 is YENEEA in the germline V gene. The CDR3 extends over 16 amino acids. The full variable domain, its missing parts supplied by reference TRBV11-3 and TRBJ2-1, is EAGVVQSPRYKIIEKKQPVAFWCNPISGHNTLYWYLQNLGQGPELLIRYENEEAVDDSQLPKDRFSAERLKGVDSTLKIQPAELGDSAVYLCASSLRGAGLYNEQFFGPGTRLTVL.

The rearrangement links TRBV29-1 to TRBJ2-5; TRBD2 agrees at 12 bases. The CDR3 is made up of 14 amino acids. Per the germline V gene, CDR1 is SQVTM and CDR2 is ANQGSEA. The CDR3 protein is CGTPAGLAGETQYF. For the CDR3, the DNA is TGCGGCACTCCCGCGGGACTAGCGGGAGAGACCCAGTACTTC.

Only a few counts were recorded for this clonotype. The junction differs from germline at one of its ends, possibly a read error. Written as DNA, the CDR3 is TGTAGCGTTGTAGGCCCGGGACCGAACCAAGAGACCCAGTACTTC. Amino acids: CSVVGPGPNQETQYF. V usage is TRBV29-1 and J usage is TRBJ2-5; tentatively, D is TRBD1 or TRBD2 (5 bases each). Germline V gene data show CDR1 as SQVTM and CDR2 as ANQGSEA. This CDR3 contains 15 residues.

This clonotype has just a few counts. J is TRBJ2-7 and V is TRBV10-3, with TRBD2 identical over 9 bases. The V segment lost 9 bases and the J segment 1 base; nucleotides outside the gene matches: 4. The length of the CDR3 is 13 residues. Per the germline V gene, CDR1 is ENHRY and CDR2 is SYGVKD. CDR3 coding DNA: TGTGCCATAGGACTAGCGCAATCCTACGAGCAGTACTTC. This codes for CAIGLAQSYEQYF.

This clonotype was observed a few times. The chain uses TRBV7-9 and TRBJ2-7; either TRBD1 or TRBD2 may fit D (6 bases each). V dropped 5 bases and J dropped 2 bases, with 25 bases sitting between them. Germline V gene sequence: CDR1 SEHNR, CDR2 FQNEAQ (reference sequence). There are 18 residues in the CDR3. The CDR3 DNA is TGTGCCAGCAGCGCCCGGAGTGGAGGGGGGATGAGTCCCTACGAGCAGTACTTC. Amino acid sequence: CASSARSGGGMSPYEQYF.